The 24 T cell receptor beta chains below come from one sample, sequenced in a study of technical replicates of blood from a handful of donors. Libraries were prepared by immunoSEQ multiplex PCR; TCRdb keeps only in-frame clonotypes and omits some of them. The data show under 95,000 clones, roughly 98% seen once. The sequenced material came from T cells isolated from PBMCs. These receptors all stem from a human donor in good health.

The chain is built from TRBV6-6 and TRBJ2-3; no clear D gene. V was trimmed by 3 bases and J by 3 bases, leaving 4 bases between them. This CDR3 has 12 amino acids. Looked up from germline, CDR1 is MNHNY and CDR2 is SVGAGI (reference sequence). The CDR3 spells CASSYRTDTQYF. The DNA for the CDR3 is TGTGCCAGCAGTTATCGGACAGATACGCAGTATTTT.

The chain employs TRBV6-1 and TRBJ1-4; 8 positions agree with TRBD1. The CDR3 extends over 11 amino acids. CDR1 and CDR2 from the germline V gene are MNHNS and SASEGT. Losses at the gene ends were 6 bases for V and 17 bases for J; bases not matched to a gene: 8. In nucleotides, the CDR3 is TGTGCCAGCAGGTTACAGGGGGTCGCTTTTTTT. It codes for CASRLQGVAFF.

V and J are TRBV5-1 and TRBJ2-1, with 16 bases fitting TRBD2. V gave up 3 bases and J gave up 8 bases; unmatched junction bases: 5. The CDR3 covers 16 residues. Germline V lookup: CDR1 SGHRS, CDR2 YFSETQ. The CDR3 loop reads CASSWGTSGGAHEQFF. The CDR3 nucleotides read TGCGCCAGCAGCTGGGGGACTAGCGGGGGGGCCCATGAGCAGTTCTTC.

The V call is TRBV11-2, the J call TRBJ1-5, with 10 nucleotides matching TRBD1. The CDR3 is made up of 17 amino acids. V lost 4 bases to trimming and J lost 11 bases; unmatched junction nucleotides: 17. Germline CDR1 SGHAT, CDR2 FQNNGV. The CDR3 DNA is TGTGCCAGCAGCTCCAGTCCCGGGACAGGGGCACGGGAAGCCCAGCATTTT. Translated: CASSSSPGTGAREAQHF.

The chain links TRBV19 to TRBJ2-7, with 9 bases identical to TRBD1. With 5 bases clipped from V and 5 bases from J, the junction kept 7 bases outside the gene matches. The CDR3 length is 14 residues. CDR1 LNHDA and CDR2 SQIVND come from the germline V gene (reference sequence). The CDR3 DNA reads TGTGCCAGTAGTCCGGGACAGGGTTCCCACGAGCAGTACTTC. This sequence encodes CASSPGQGSHEQYF. The variable domain in full, completed from reference TRBV19 and TRBJ2-7, reads DGGITQSPKYLFRKEGQNVTLSCEQNLNHDAMYWYRQDPGQGLRLIYYSQIVNDFQKGDIAEGYSVSREKKESFPLTVTSAQKNPTAFYLCASSPGQGSHEQYFGPGTRLTVT.

This chain joins TRBV27 and TRBJ2-2, with 11 bases lining up with TRBD2. The V gene end was trimmed by 6 bases and the J gene end by 6 bases; junction bases not matched to a gene: 12. CDR3 length: 17 residues. The germline gives CDR1 MNHEY, CDR2 SMNVEV (reference sequence). The CDR3 is CASSLALAGGTAGELFF. The DNA of the CDR3 is TGTGCCAGCAGCCTCGCCCTAGCGGGAGGAACGGCCGGGGAGCTGTTTTTT.

This clone was seen once. The rearrangement joins TRBV5-1 to TRBJ1-5, with TRBD1 matching over 9 bases. The CDR3 is made up of 15 amino acids. Germline V gives CDR1 SGHRS, CDR2 YFSETQ. The J segment lost 7 bases and the V segment lost 4 bases, leaving 9 bases of the junction unmatched. The CDR3 DNA reads TGCGCCAGCAGCCCCGGGACAGGGTCGGGACAGCCCCAGCATTTT. The encoded protein is CASSPGTGSGQPQHF.

This clone was detected only once. The V call is TRBV7-2, the J call TRBJ1-4; 9 bases are shared with TRBD1. The germline V gene encodes CDR1 SGHTA and CDR2 FQGNSA. The length of the CDR3 is 16 residues. The V gene end was trimmed by 0 bases and the J gene end by 8 bases; junction bases not matched to a gene: 7. The chain's CDR3 is CASSLATGTGPEKLFF. In DNA, the CDR3 is TGTGCCAGCAGCTTAGCAACCGGGACAGGGCCAGAAAAACTGTTTTTT.

The chain links TRBV6-1 to TRBJ2-1; D uncertain. The CDR3 is 13 amino acids. V gave up 4 bases and J gave up 7 bases, with 11 bases separating them. Germline CDR1 MNHNS, CDR2 SASEGT. The CDR3 DNA is TGTGCCAGCAGTGTAGGCCCCGGGAATGAGCAGTTCTTC. As protein: CASSVGPGNEQFF.

CDR3 DNA: TGTGCCAGCAGCCTAAGGACAGGTCACACAGATACGCAGTATTTT. Translation gives CASSLRTGHTDTQYF. J is TRBJ2-3 and V is TRBV14, with 7 bases identical to TRBD1. Germline trimming cut 4 bases from V and 2 bases from J; bases unmatched to any gene: 6. CDR3 length: 15 amino acids. From germline, CDR1 is SGHDN and CDR2 FVKESK.

The CDR3 is CASSTGPGYEQYF. As DNA, the CDR3 is TGCGCCAGCAGCACAGGGCCTGGGTACGAGCAGTACTTC. The gene calls are TRBV4-1 and TRBJ2-7; D might be TRBD1 (6 bases). The germline V and J ends were trimmed by 5 bases and 4 bases, with 12 bases remaining between them. The CDR3 runs 13 residues. From germline, CDR1 is MGHRA and CDR2 YSYEKL.

This chain joins TRBV9 and TRBJ2-7, with TRBD2 matching over 14 bases. This CDR3 region has 15 residues. Per the germline V gene, CDR1 is SGDLS and CDR2 is YYNGEE. V dropped 2 bases and J dropped 4; count of bases not matched to a gene: 2. DNA of the CDR3: TGTGCCAGCAGCGTCGGGACTAGCGGGAGTTACGAGCAGTACTTC. Protein: CASSVGTSGSYEQYF.

The chain recombines TRBV5-1 with TRBJ1-5, with D unclear. There are 13 residues in the CDR3. V shed 4 bases and J shed 0 bases, with 5 bases lying between them. The germline gives CDR1 SGHRS, CDR2 YFSETQ. The CDR3 sequence: CASSVYSNQPQHF. The DNA for the CDR3 is TGCGCCAGCAGCGTATATAGCAATCAGCCCCAGCATTTT. Supplemented by reference TRBV5-1 and TRBJ1-5, the full variable domain reads KAGVTQTPRYLIKTRGQQVTLSCSPISGHRSVSWYQQTPGQGLQFLFEYFSETQRNKGNFPGRFSGRQFSNSRSEMNVSTLELGDSALYLCASSVYSNQPQHFGDGTRLSIL.

The chain links TRBV7-9 to TRBJ2-5; 8 nucleotides line up with TRBD1. Looked up from germline, CDR1 is SEHNR and CDR2 is FQNEAQ (reference sequence). The CDR3 length is 14 residues. The V gene end was trimmed by 2 bases and the J gene end by 2 bases; junction bases not matched to a gene: 1. CDR3 DNA sequence: TGTGCCAGCAGCTTACAGGGGGCACAAGAGACCCAGTACTTC. It translates to CASSLQGAQETQYF.

V gene TRBV4-1 combines with J gene TRBJ2-2; 10 nucleotides agree with TRBD2. Trimming cost V 5 bases and J 0 bases; bases outside gene matches: 6. This CDR3 is 17 amino acids long. Germline CDR1 reads MGHRA; CDR2 reads YSYEKL. In nucleotides, the CDR3 is TGCGCCAGCAGCTTACTAGCGGGGTTTGCGAACACCGGGGAGCTGTTTTTT. Translating it yields CASSLLAGFANTGELFF.

CDR3 in amino acids: CASSKGDRGGTEAFF. In nucleotides, the CDR3 is TGCGCCAGCAGCAAAGGGGACAGGGGGGGGACTGAAGCTTTCTTT. The V call is TRBV5-1, the J call TRBJ1-1, with TRBD1 matching over 11 bases. The J segment lost 5 bases and the V segment lost 4 bases, leaving 7 bases of the junction unmatched. The CDR3 loop spans 15 amino acids. CDR1 is SGHRS, CDR2 YFSETQ, per germline.

V gene TRBV7-6 combines with J gene TRBJ2-7; D may be TRBD1 (5 bases). Trimming stripped 2 bases from V and 5 bases from J, with 22 bases between. Germline values: CDR1 SGHVS, CDR2 FNYEAQ. The length of the CDR3 is 17 residues. The CDR3 nucleotides are TGTGCCAGCAGCTTAAGCAAGACGGTGTTTGGGGCAGACGAGCAGTACTTC. It yields the protein CASSLSKTVFGADEQYF.

The chain has TRBV2 and TRBJ1-5; 8 bases are shared with TRBD1. J gave up 0 bases and V 4 bases, and 5 bases lay outside the gene matches. This CDR3 region has 16 residues. From germline, CDR1 is SNHLY and CDR2 FYNNEI. The CDR3 protein is CASSVGTGGSNQPQHF. In DNA, the CDR3 is TGTGCCAGCAGTGTTGGGACAGGAGGTAGCAATCAGCCCCAGCATTTT. The entire variable domain, with the rest obtained from reference TRBV2 and TRBJ1-5, is as follows: EPEVTQTPSHQVTQMGQEVILRCVPISNHLYFYWYRQILGQKVEFLVSFYNNEISEKSEIFDDQFSVERPDGSNFTLKIRSTKLEDSAMYFCASSVGTGGSNQPQHFGDGTRLSIL.

The rearrangement links TRBV5-1 to TRBJ2-5; 10 bases map to TRBD1. The CDR3 is made up of 15 amino acids. V shed 3 bases and J 1 base; nucleotides not matched to a gene: 3. Per germline, CDR1 SGHRS and CDR2 YFSETQ. CDR3 amino acids: CASSSGQGPQETQYF. The CDR3 bases are TGCGCCAGCAGCTCGGGACAGGGGCCCCAAGAGACCCAGTACTTC. Combining the CDR3 with reference TRBV5-1 and TRBJ2-5 gives the whole variable domain KAGVTQTPRYLIKTRGQQVTLSCSPISGHRSVSWYQQTPGQGLQFLFEYFSETQRNKGNFPGRFSGRQFSNSRSEMNVSTLELGDSALYLCASSSGQGPQETQYFGPGTRLLVL.

This chain links TRBV4-2 with TRBJ2-7; TRBD1 is a possible D gene (6 bases). CDR3 length: 16 amino acids. Germline-derived CDR1 and CDR2 are LGHNA and YNFKEQ. Trimming left V 0 bases short and J 0 bases short, with 12 bases between. Written as DNA, the CDR3 is TGTGCCAGCAGCCAAGACTCGCAGGGGAGCTCCTACGAGCAGTACTTC. Encoded protein: CASSQDSQGSSYEQYF.

V is TRBV27 and J is TRBJ1-5; TRBD1 is a possible D gene (5 bases). From germline, CDR1 is MNHEY and CDR2 SMNVEV (reference sequence). The V end lost 6 bases, the J end lost 4 bases, and 10 bases lay between the germline ends. CDR3 size: 13 residues. The CDR3 loop reads CASRPRGNQPQHF. CDR3 DNA sequence: TGTGCCAGCAGGCCCCGGGGGAATCAGCCCCAGCATTTT.

V gene TRBV6-5 combines with J gene TRBJ1-5; D gene uncertain. V dropped 0 bases and J dropped 4 bases, with 10 bases sitting between them. Germline V gene sequence: CDR1 MNHEY, CDR2 SVGAGI. The CDR3 sequence is 15 residues long. CDR3 sequence (DNA): TGTGCCAGCAGTTACTCTTCTCGCGGGAATCAGCCCCAGCATTTT. It encodes CASSYSSRGNQPQHF.

This clone was seen a single time. This rearrangement joins TRBV2 to TRBJ1-5, with a possible D match to TRBD1 (5 bases). Per the germline V gene, CDR1 is SNHLY and CDR2 is FYNNEI. The CDR3 extends over 15 amino acids. V was cut by 4 bases and J by 6 bases, with 16 bases left in between. The CDR3 DNA is TGTGCCAGCAGTGCGGGCCAGGGAGGTGTTCAGCCCCAGCATTTT. Residues: CASSAGQGGVQPQHF.

CDR3 amino acids: CASSGDTQPQHF. CDR3 coding DNA: TGTGCCAGCAGTGGGGACACTCAGCCCCAGCATTTT. The V and J genes are TRBV2 and TRBJ1-5; tentative D call: TRBD1 (6 bases). Trimming shortened V by 4 bases and J by 6 bases, and 7 bases separated the two germline ends. The CDR3 is made up of 12 amino acids. Germline values: CDR1 SNHLY, CDR2 FYNNEI.